What follows are 29 T cell receptor beta chains derived from one specimen sequenced in a study of blood T cell repertoires in COVID-19 (dated by TCRdb to 2020 to 2021). Libraries were constructed by the immunoSEQ multiplex PCR assay. Held by TCRdb, this immuneACCESS table contains in-frame sequences only and omits some clones. Under half of the omission traces to an unresolved V gene where checked; the cause of the rest is unknown. In all, the sample holds roughly 100,000 clones, and about 85% of those were seen once. The top ten constitute 2.1% of the sample. Sequenced material: peripheral blood. The receptors were gathered from a human donor in a cohort sampled during active COVID-19.

The gene calls are TRBV9 and TRBJ1-2; 9 positions match TRBD1. The CDR3 length is 14 residues. Per germline, CDR1 SGDLS and CDR2 YYNGEE. Trimming at V came to 4 bases and at J to 2 bases, leaving 3 bases not matched to a gene. The DNA of the CDR3 is TGTGCCAGCAGCCAAGGACAGGGGAACTATGGCTACACCTTC. The encoded protein is CASSQGQGNYGYTF.

This clone was seen a handful of times. The chain is built from TRBV5-1 and TRBJ1-1; D not certain. Germline CDR1 reads SGHRS; CDR2 reads YFSETQ. This CDR3 is 14 amino acids long. V was cut by 4 bases and J by 2 bases, with 12 bases left in between. CDR3 residues: CASSVTPFNTEAFF. In DNA form, the CDR3 reads TGCGCCAGCAGCGTTACACCGTTTAACACTGAAGCTTTCTTT.

The V call is TRBV29-1, the J call TRBJ2-1; 7 nucleotides line up with TRBD1. The CDR3 is 15 residues long. V lost 6 bases and J lost 3; bases outside the gene matches: 11. Germline V lookup: CDR1 SQVTM, CDR2 ANQGSEA. The CDR3 nucleotides read TGCAGCGTCGGGGACACAGGGGTGGGCTACAATGAGCAGTTCTTC. Encoded protein: CSVGDTGVGYNEQFF.

The chain is built from TRBV3-1 (or the pseudogene TRBV3-2) and TRBJ2-5, with TRBD2 matching 11 bases. CDR1 is LGHDT, CDR2 YNNKEL, per germline (reference sequence). J lost 2 bases, V lost 4 bases, and 3 bases had no gene match. The CDR3 is 15 residues long. As DNA, the CDR3 is TGTGCCAGCAGCCGGCGGACTAGCGGGCAAGAGACCCAGTACTTC. Its translation: CASSRRTSGQETQYF.

This clone was observed a handful of times. This chain connects TRBV7-2 to TRBJ2-2; 16 positions match TRBD2. Germline V CDR1 and CDR2: SGHTA, FQGNSA. With 3 bases clipped from V and 6 bases from J, the junction kept 4 bases outside the gene matches. CDR3 size: 17 residues. The CDR3 region is CASSFAGTSGGAGELFF. In DNA, the CDR3 is TGTGCCAGCAGCTTCGCCGGGACTAGCGGGGGGGCCGGGGAGCTGTTTTTT.

This clone showed up just once. V gene TRBV9 combines with J gene TRBJ1-3; D unresolved. With 4 bases removed from V and 0 bases from J, the gap between germline ends came to 23 bases. This CDR3 is 19 amino acids long. Looked up from germline, CDR1 is SGDLS and CDR2 is YYNGEE. The CDR3 is CASSPRQEPHPLSGNTIYF. The CDR3 coding sequence is TGTGCCAGCAGCCCCCGCCAAGAGCCGCACCCCCTCTCTGGAAACACCATATATTTT.

The V gene is TRBV1, the J gene TRBJ2-1; whether TRBD2, the table's D call, matches the DNA was not checked. TRBV1 is flagged as a pseudogene. The CDR3 spans 16 residues. In DNA, the CDR3 is TGCACCAGCAGCCAATTCAGCGCGGGGGACTACAATGAGCAGTTCTTC. It codes for CTSSQFSAGDYNEQFF.

The chain is built from TRBV20-1 and TRBJ1-1; no firm D call. Germline values: CDR1 DFQATT, CDR2 SNEGSKA (reference sequence). V shed 0 bases and J shed 6 bases, with 5 bases lying between them. The CDR3 loop spans 11 amino acids. In nucleotides, the CDR3 is TGCAGTGCTAGAGATCGGTCTGAAGCTTTCTTT. This translates into CSARDRSEAFF.

The chain has TRBV28 and TRBJ2-7; 7 bases match TRBD2. The CDR3 length is 12 residues. V dropped 6 bases and J dropped 2; count of bases not matched to a gene: 1. The V gene's germline CDR1 is MDHEN and CDR2 SYDVKM. CDR3 nucleotide sequence: TGTGCCAGCAGCCGGGGGGCCTACGAGCAGTACTTC. Its protein product is CASSRGAYEQYF.

This clone came up a few times. The gene calls are TRBV9 and TRBJ1-1; 7 nucleotides agree with TRBD1. Germline CDR1 SGDLS, CDR2 YYNGEE. This CDR3 spans 18 amino acids. J gave up 4 bases and V 0 bases, and 15 bases lay outside the gene matches. The CDR3 sequence: CASSVAADRFGSGTEAFF. The CDR3 DNA sequence: TGTGCCAGCAGCGTAGCTGCGGACAGGTTCGGTAGTGGCACTGAAGCTTTCTTT.

The chain links TRBV28 to TRBJ2-7; D unclear. The CDR3 runs to 13 residues. Between the trimmed V and J ends, which lost 8 bases and 0 bases, there was a span of 11 bases. Looked up from germline, CDR1 is MDHEN and CDR2 is SYDVKM. The CDR3, as DNA: TGTGCCAGCTCAACTACCCCCTCCTACGAGCAGTACTTC. Amino acid sequence: CASSTTPSYEQYF.

This clone was detected a few times. The CDR3 DNA is TGTGCCAGCAGCCAACACAGCCGGGACACTTCCACCTACGAGCAGTACTTC. Translation: CASSQHSRDTSTYEQYF. The chain joins TRBV14 to TRBJ2-7, with TRBD1 as a possible D gene (6 bases). This CDR3 spans 17 amino acids. The germline V gene encodes CDR1 SGHDN and CDR2 FVKESK. V lost 2 bases and J 2 bases, leaving 19 bases between the germline ends.

The chain recombines TRBV12-5 with TRBJ2-4; 7 bases are a match to TRBD2. CDR3 size: 19 residues. V gave up 5 bases and J gave up 2 bases; unmatched junction bases: 18. CDR1 and CDR2 from the germline V gene are LGHNT and FRNRAP. This chain's CDR3 is CASGPRQSGVAVTKNIQYF. In DNA form, the CDR3 reads TGTGCTAGTGGTCCCCGCCAAAGCGGGGTGGCGGTCACCAAAAACATTCAGTACTTC.

The J gene is TRBJ2-5, the V gene TRBV19, with 9 nucleotides matching TRBD2. The CDR3 is 14 residues long. The V gene end was trimmed by 5 bases and the J gene end by 7 bases; junction bases not matched to a gene: 8. The germline CDR1 and CDR2 sequences are LNHDA and SQIVND (reference sequence). The CDR3 region has the DNA TGTGCCAGTAGTCCAAGGGAGCGGGGGGCGACCCAGTACTTC. Amino acid sequence: CASSPRERGATQYF.

The rearrangement links TRBV5-1 to TRBJ2-3; D might be TRBD2 (6 bases). The CDR3 is 14 amino acids. V gave up 0 bases and J gave up 2 bases, with 7 bases separating them. The germline V gene encodes CDR1 SGHRS and CDR2 YFSETQ. CDR3 DNA sequence: TGCGCCAGCAGCTTGGAACTAGCCACAGATACGCAGTATTTT. It specifies CASSLELATDTQYF.

The chain couples TRBV2 to TRBJ2-7; a weak D match, TRBD2 (6 bases). The CDR3 consists of 15 residues. Germline V gene data show CDR1 as SNHLY and CDR2 as FYNNEI. Trimming pared 2 bases from V and 3 bases from J, leaving 14 bases between. Here the CDR3 reads CASSEWGVTIYEQYF. CDR3 DNA: TGTGCCAGCAGTGAATGGGGGGTTACGATCTACGAGCAGTACTTC.

This sequence joins TRBV6-5 and TRBJ2-7; a weak D match, TRBD1 (6 bases). CDR3 length equals 15 residues. Trimming removed 6 bases at V and 0 bases at J, with 15 bases between. Germline V gives CDR1 MNHEY, CDR2 SVGAGI. As DNA, the CDR3 is TGTGCCAGCAGACACAGGGAAAATTTCTCCTACGAGCAGTACTTC. It codes for CASRHRENFSYEQYF.

The chain joins TRBV5-1 to TRBJ1-5, with no clear D. The CDR3 sequence is 18 residues long. Trimming removed 2 bases at V and 0 bases at J, with 18 bases between. Germline assignment: CDR1 SGHRS and CDR2 YFSETQ. This CDR3 is CASSFEGVRVDSNQPQHF. The CDR3 nucleotides are TGCGCCAGCAGCTTCGAGGGTGTAAGGGTCGATAGCAATCAGCCCCAGCATTTT.

Notes on this clone: Other nucleotide sequences in the sample specify the same CDR3. This chain connects TRBV18 to TRBJ2-3, with D unclear. CDR1 is KGHSH, CDR2 LQKENI, per germline. The CDR3 consists of 14 residues. V was cut by 3 bases and J by 1 base, with 8 bases left in between. The CDR3 loop is CASSPPRGTDTQYF. For the CDR3, the DNA is TGTGCCAGCTCACCCCCTCGGGGCACAGATACGCAGTATTTT.

The rearrangement joins TRBV27 to TRBJ2-5, with D perhaps TRBD2 (5 bases). The CDR3 runs 15 residues. Germline CDR1 is MNHEY and CDR2 is SMNVEV (reference sequence). Trimming shortened V by 8 bases and J by 3 bases, and 19 bases separated the two germline ends. CDR3 in DNA: TGTGCCAGCGGACTTTTGGGTTCGGCGGAAGAGACCCAGTACTTC. Translated, it gives CASGLLGSAEETQYF.

The chain links TRBV18 to TRBJ1-5; D not resolved. Germline V lookup: CDR1 KGHSH, CDR2 LQKENI. CDR3 length: 12 residues. V lost 2 bases and J 10 bases, leaving 9 bases between the germline ends. This CDR3 reads CASSPNDKPQHF. CDR3 bases: TGTGCCAGCTCACCAAACGACAAACCCCAGCATTTT.

The chain has TRBV7-9 and TRBJ2-5; the match to TRBD2 covers 14 bases. This CDR3 has 16 residues. Germline V gives CDR1 SEHNR, CDR2 FQNEAQ (reference sequence). The trim removed 2 bases at V and 5 bases at J, leaving 4 bases unmatched. In DNA, the CDR3 is TGTGCCAGCAGCTTATCCAGGACTAGCGGGGGGGAGACCCAGTACTTC. Translation gives CASSLSRTSGGETQYF. The entire variable domain, with the rest obtained from reference TRBV7-9 and TRBJ2-5, is as follows: DTGVSQNPRHKITKRGQNVTFRCDPISEHNRLYWYRQTLGQGPEFLTYFQNEAQLEKSRLLSDRFSAERPKGSFSTLEIQRTEQGDSAMYLCASSLSRTSGGETQYFGPGTRLLVL.

This chain links TRBV5-6 with TRBJ1-2; tentative D call: TRBD1 (6 bases). Germline V CDR1 and CDR2: SGHDT, YYEEEE. The CDR3 covers 15 residues. V was shortened by 5 bases and J by 2 bases, with 16 bases between the two germline ends. The CDR3 DNA is TGTGCCAGCAGGTCCCCTATTCAGGGGAACTATGGCTACACCTTC. It translates to CASRSPIQGNYGYTF.

This chain joins TRBV24-1 and TRBJ2-2; 8 bases map to TRBD1. Losses at the gene ends were 12 bases for V and 0 bases for J; bases not matched to a gene: 5. The germline CDR1 and CDR2 sequences are KGHDR and SFDVKD. The CDR3 has 14 amino acids. CDR3 protein: CAAQGATNTGELFF. Here the CDR3 DNA reads TGTGCCGCCCAGGGGGCTACGAACACCGGGGAGCTGTTTTTT.

This sequence joins TRBV4-2 and TRBJ2-7; 8 bases are shared with TRBD1. Germline V gives CDR1 LGHNA, CDR2 YNFKEQ. Germline trimming cut 1 base from V and 4 bases from J; bases unmatched to any gene: 9. This CDR3 is 16 amino acids long. CDR3 in DNA: TGTGCCAGCAGCCAAGCCCCACCGACAGGGGTTTACGAGCAGTACTTC. Its translation: CASSQAPPTGVYEQYF.

On this clone itself: Mismatch with germline at one junction end may stem from a read error. The chain combines TRBV7-2 with TRBJ2-2, with D possibly TRBD1 on 6 matching bases. CDR1 is SGHTA and CDR2 is FQGNSA in the germline V gene. The CDR3 loop spans 15 amino acids. CDR3 DNA: TGTGCCAGCAGTTTAGACAGGATCAACACCGGGGAGCTGTTTTTT. This translates into CASSLDRINTGELFF.

V usage is TRBV6-5 and J usage is TRBJ2-2; no clear D gene. Between the trimmed V and J ends, which lost 6 bases and 5 bases, there was a span of 13 bases. Germline CDR1 and CDR2: MNHEY and SVGAGI. This CDR3 is 14 amino acids long. The CDR3 here is CASSPRATTGELFF. The DNA of the CDR3 is TGTGCCAGCAGCCCGCGAGCTACTACCGGGGAGCTGTTTTTT.

The chain carries TRBV23-1 and TRBJ2-3; 8 bases map to TRBD2. TRBV23-1 is noted as an ORF with a role that remains uncertain. Losses at the gene ends were 3 bases for V and 3 bases for J; bases not matched to a gene: 14. The CDR3 has 18 amino acids. This CDR3 is CASSQSGGGHLQTDTQYF. Here the CDR3 DNA reads TGCGCCAGCAGTCAGTCCGGCGGGGGGCATCTTCAAACAGATACGCAGTATTTT.

The rearrangement links TRBV19 to TRBJ1-2; a possible D gene is TRBD1 (5 bases). The V gene's germline CDR1 is LNHDA and CDR2 SQIVND (reference sequence). CDR3 size: 17 residues. The V gene lost 3 bases and the J gene lost 6 bases, with 23 bases spanning the gap. The CDR3 region has the DNA TGTGCCAGTAGTATCCGCCGCCCGGATGGGGCTGGGAATGGCTACACCTTC. This translates into CASSIRRPDGAGNGYTF.